Below are 14 T cell receptor beta chains sequenced from a single sample in a study of T cells in localized non-small cell lung cancer (dated by TCRdb to 2020 to 2021). Libraries were constructed by the immunoSEQ multiplex PCR assay. TCRdb took over this immuneACCESS table, retaining in-frame rearrangements with V and J assigned. Such tables are incomplete; in checked studies, under half of the missing clones stem from an unresolved V gene, and the remainder is unexplained. Counted in this sample were about 28,000 clones; about 87% of them appeared once. The ten biggest clones cover 6.5% to 8% of the sample. The sequencing here drew on peripheral blood, taken before any cancer treatment. The receptors were gathered from a male donor aged 60 or over with stage I lung adenocarcinoma.

Remarks on this clone: The same CDR3 is also encoded by other DNA sequences in this sample. The V and J genes are TRBV7-2 and TRBJ1-3, with TRBD1 matching 7 bases. Per the germline V gene, CDR1 is SGHTA and CDR2 is FQGNSA. The CDR3 has 15 residues. V was clipped by 5 bases and J by 0 bases; unmatched bases: 4. The CDR3 DNA reads TGTGCCAGCAGCGCCGGGACAGCCTCTGGAAACACCATATATTTT. Protein sequence: CASSAGTASGNTIYF.

This chain links TRBV14 with TRBJ1-2; D ambiguous. V shed 1 base and J shed 2 bases, with 5 bases lying between them. The CDR3 extends over 13 amino acids. The germline CDR1 and CDR2 sequences are SGHDN and FVKESK. The DNA for the CDR3 is TGTGCCAGCAGCCAAGCACGGAACTATGGCTACACCTTC. This codes for CASSQARNYGYTF.

This chain uses TRBV5-1 with TRBJ2-3; D is unclear. V lost 1 base, J lost 2 bases, and 5 bases lay in between. The length of the CDR3 is 13 residues. CDR1 SGHRS and CDR2 YFSETQ come from the germline V gene. CDR3 region: CASSLLSTDTQYF. As DNA, the CDR3 is TGCGCCAGCAGCTTGCTTTCCACAGATACGCAGTATTTT. The complete variable domain, with remaining parts taken from reference TRBV5-1 and TRBJ2-3, reads KAGVTQTPRYLIKTRGQQVTLSCSPISGHRSVSWYQQTPGQGLQFLFEYFSETQRNKGNFPGRFSGRQFSNSRSEMNVSTLELGDSALYLCASSLLSTDTQYFGPGTRLTVL.

The V gene is TRBV28, the J gene TRBJ1-2; D possibly corresponds to TRBD1 (5 bases). The V end was cut by 6 bases, the J end by 3 bases, with 14 bases between. The CDR3 spans 14 residues. Per the germline V gene, CDR1 is MDHEN and CDR2 is SYDVKM. The DNA of the CDR3 is TGTGCCAGCAGCCGCGGGACGGTGGACTATGGCTACACCTTC. This codes for CASSRGTVDYGYTF.

The J gene is TRBJ1-1, the V gene TRBV4-3; no reliable D call. This CDR3 comprises 13 residues. V shed 6 bases and J shed 4 bases, with 12 bases lying between them. The germline V gene has CDR1 LGHNA and CDR2 YSLEER. The CDR3: CASSLLRSTEAFF. For the CDR3, the DNA is TGCGCCAGCAGTTTACTGAGGAGCACTGAAGCTTTCTTT.

The chain uses TRBV4-1 and TRBJ1-4; possibly TRBD1 for D (5 bases). Trimming pared 4 bases from V and 8 bases from J, leaving 14 bases between. The CDR3 runs to 14 residues. Per germline, CDR1 MGHRA and CDR2 YSYEKL. The CDR3 sequence is CASSRGEEWEKLFF. CDR3 coding DNA: TGCGCCAGCAGCCGGGGGGAGGAGTGGGAAAAACTGTTTTTT.

This chain connects TRBV7-3 to TRBJ2-6, with 7 bases lining up with TRBD1. Germline CDR1 and CDR2: SGHTA and FQGTGA. Unmatched junction bases numbered 4, after V lost 5 bases and J lost 3 bases. This CDR3 has 15 amino acids. The CDR3 DNA reads as TGTGCCAGCAGCAGACGGGACAGTGGGGCCAACGTCCTGACTTTC. This codes for CASSRRDSGANVLTF.

The chain recombines TRBV6-6 with TRBJ1-2; a weak D match, TRBD1 (5 bases). The CDR3 contains 14 residues. Per germline, CDR1 MNHNY and CDR2 SVGAGI (reference sequence). V was pared by 5 bases and J by 8 bases, with 18 bases between. As DNA, the CDR3 is TGTGCCAGCAGTGTCCGGGACGGCCTTGGAGGCTACACCTTC. Residues: CASSVRDGLGGYTF.

The V call is TRBV7-2, the J call TRBJ2-1; D is perhaps TRBD2 (6 bases). Germline V gene lookup returns CDR1 SGHTA and CDR2 FQGNSA. Trimming shortened V by 5 bases and J by 4 bases, and 15 bases separated the two germline ends. The CDR3 covers 15 residues. The CDR3 DNA reads as TGTGCCAGCAGCAACCCGGGACTCCCATACAATGAGCAGTTCTTC. It specifies CASSNPGLPYNEQFF.

This clone has just one count. The chain uses TRBV19 and TRBJ2-3; D remains ambiguous. CDR1 and CDR2 (germline): LNHDA, SQIVND (reference sequence). The CDR3 has 13 residues. V shed 4 bases and J shed 2 bases, with 7 bases lying between them. The CDR3 is CASSTELTDTQYF. CDR3 coding DNA: TGTGCCAGTAGTACAGAACTCACAGATACGCAGTATTTT.

The chain has TRBV11-2 and TRBJ2-5; a possible D gene is TRBD2 (6 bases). The germline V and J ends were trimmed by 0 bases and 0 bases, with 23 bases remaining between them. Germline V gene data show CDR1 as SGHAT and CDR2 as FQNNGV. This CDR3 comprises 20 residues. CDR3 bases: TGTGCCAGCAGCTTAGAGGGTCGAGAGCGGGTATTCAGGTACCAAGAGACCCAGTACTTC. This gives the protein CASSLEGRERVFRYQETQYF.

V gene TRBV7-8 combines with J gene TRBJ2-3; D may be TRBD1 (5 bases). CDR1 and CDR2 (germline): SGHVS, FQNEAQ. This CDR3 has 18 amino acids. The V end was cut by 5 bases, the J end by 0 bases, with 21 bases between. CDR3 nucleotide sequence: TGTGCCAGCAGCACCCCAGTTGGGGCTCAAGATAGCACAGATACGCAGTATTTT. As protein: CASSTPVGAQDSTDTQYF. Drawing the rest from reference TRBV7-8 and TRBJ2-3, the complete variable domain is GAGVSQSPRYKVAKRGQDVALRCDPISGHVSLFWYQQALGQGPEFLTYFQNEAQLDKSGLPSDRFFAERPEGSVSTLKIQRTQQEDSAVYLCASSTPVGAQDSTDTQYFGPGTRLTVL.

The gene calls are TRBV7-2 and TRBJ1-6, with D perhaps TRBD1 (5 bases). CDR1 and CDR2 (germline): SGHTA, FQGNSA. The CDR3 has 15 amino acids. V lost 1 base to trimming and J lost 7 bases, with 11 bases between them. The CDR3 DNA sequence: TGTGCCAGCAGCTTAGAGGTGGCAGGGAATTCACCCCTCCACTTT. It specifies CASSLEVAGNSPLHF.

The chain links TRBV4-3 to TRBJ1-1; D call uncertain. CDR3 length: 14 amino acids. CDR1 and CDR2 (germline): LGHNA, YSLEER. The V and J ends lost 3 bases and 6 bases respectively, with 14 bases between them. The CDR3 DNA reads as TGCGCCAGCAGCCATAGGGATGGGTACCCTGAAGCTTTCTTT. Translating gives CASSHRDGYPEAFF.